Below are 11 T cell receptor beta chains sequenced from a single sample in a study of blood T cell repertoires in COVID-19. Using immunoSEQ multiplex PCR, the repertoire was profiled, and TCRdb retains in-frame clones only, with some absent. Among around 300,000 clones listed, around 89% were seen once. The specimen was peripheral blood. These receptors were obtained from a woman in her 40s with acute or convalescent COVID-19.

This clone was found once. This chain uses TRBV29-1 with TRBJ1-5, with D tentatively TRBD1 (5 bases). This CDR3 region has 12 residues. CDR1 is SQVTM, CDR2 ANQGSEA, per germline. Between the trimmed V and J ends, which lost 7 bases and 5 bases, there was a span of 12 bases. The CDR3, as DNA: TGCAGCGCCAGTCAGGGCCATCAGCCCCAGCATTTT. Translating gives CSASQGHQPQHF.

The chain uses TRBV12-3 or TRBV12-4 and TRBJ2-1; the D gene is possibly TRBD1 (6 bases). The CDR3 has 12 residues. Trimming left V 7 bases short and J 5 bases short, with 9 bases between. CDR3 in amino acids: CASNRVDNEQFF. The CDR3 nucleotides are TGTGCCAGCAACAGGGTGGACAATGAGCAGTTCTTC.

This clone was detected only a few times. The rearrangement links TRBV7-3 to TRBJ1-1, with 8 bases lining up with TRBD1. Germline trimming cut 3 bases from V and 0 bases from J; bases unmatched to any gene: 0. This CDR3 is 14 amino acids long. CDR1 and CDR2 from the germline V gene are SGHTA and FQGTGA. CDR3 in amino acids: CASSFRGLNTEAFF. In DNA form, the CDR3 reads TGTGCCAGCAGCTTCAGGGGGCTGAACACTGAAGCTTTCTTT.

V gene TRBV6-6 combines with J gene TRBJ1-2; the match to TRBD1 covers 7 bases. The junction had 7 bases not matched to a gene; V was cut back by 6 bases and J by 0 bases. This CDR3 region has 15 residues. Germline V CDR1 and CDR2: MNHNY, SVGAGI (reference sequence). The CDR3 DNA follows: TGTGCCAGCAGCGCCACAGGGGACTCTAACTATGGCTACACCTTC. As protein: CASSATGDSNYGYTF.

This clone was counted a few times. This rearrangement joins TRBV4-2 to TRBJ2-2; 7 nucleotides line up with TRBD1. Trimming at V came to 6 bases and at J to 7 bases, leaving 8 bases not matched to a gene. Germline V gene sequence: CDR1 LGHNA, CDR2 YNFKEQ. The CDR3 contains 14 residues. The CDR3 region has the DNA TGTGCCAGCAGACATGACAGGGTCAGCGGGGAGCTGTTTTTT. Translating gives CASRHDRVSGELFF.

The chain recombines TRBV13 with TRBJ1-2; D is perhaps TRBD1 (6 bases). Trimming removed 1 base from V and 8 bases from J, with 11 bases in between. Per germline, CDR1 PRHDT and CDR2 FYEKMQ (reference sequence). There are 13 residues in the CDR3. CDR3 DNA: TGTGCCAGCAGCTTAGAACAGGGAAACGGCTACACCTTC. This translates into CASSLEQGNGYTF.

The chain employs TRBV30 and TRBJ1-5; 10 bases are shared with TRBD1. This CDR3 has 14 residues. CDR1 is GTSNPN, CDR2 SVGIG, per germline (reference sequence). J was trimmed by 7 bases and V by 3 bases; bases with no gene match: 6. CDR3 DNA: TGTGCCTGGAGCCGGGACAGGGGAGGCCAGCCCCAGCATTTT. Protein product: CAWSRDRGGQPQHF.

The genes are TRBV24-1 and TRBJ2-2; tentative D call: TRBD2 (7 bases). Trimming pared 8 bases from V and 3 bases from J, leaving 18 bases between. Germline V gives CDR1 KGHDR, CDR2 SFDVKD. The CDR3 is 16 residues long. CDR3 sequence reads: CATTTGRGIDTGELFF. In DNA, the CDR3 is TGTGCCACCACCACAGGGAGGGGAATTGACACCGGGGAGCTGTTTTTT.

The rearrangement uses TRBV10-3 and TRBJ2-5; D might be TRBD2 (6 bases). The CDR3 has 15 residues. The germline gives CDR1 ENHRY, CDR2 SYGVKD. V was trimmed by 1 base and J by 7 bases, leaving 16 bases between them. Here the CDR3 DNA reads TGTGCCATCAGTGAGTTGGTCGGGGCGCGGGGGACCCAGTACTTC. Amino acids: CAISELVGARGTQYF.

The rearrangement uses TRBV5-4 and TRBJ1-6; TRBD1 aligns across 8 bases. Germline lookup yields CDR1 SGHNT and CDR2 YYREEE (reference sequence). J gave up 5 bases and V 4 bases, and 8 bases lay outside the gene matches. This CDR3 has 16 residues. CDR3 in DNA: TGTGCCAGCAGCCCAGGGACGGGACAGGATAATTCACCCCTCCACTTT. Its translation is CASSPGTGQDNSPLHF.

The chain uses TRBV2 and TRBJ1-2; TRBD1 matches 8 bases. V gave up 5 bases and J gave up 8 bases; unmatched junction bases: 7. Germline CDR1 SNHLY, CDR2 FYNNEI. CDR3 length: 13 amino acids. The CDR3 DNA is TGTGCCAGCAGTCTTCAGGGGGCGGACGGCTACACCTTC. Translation gives CASSLQGADGYTF.